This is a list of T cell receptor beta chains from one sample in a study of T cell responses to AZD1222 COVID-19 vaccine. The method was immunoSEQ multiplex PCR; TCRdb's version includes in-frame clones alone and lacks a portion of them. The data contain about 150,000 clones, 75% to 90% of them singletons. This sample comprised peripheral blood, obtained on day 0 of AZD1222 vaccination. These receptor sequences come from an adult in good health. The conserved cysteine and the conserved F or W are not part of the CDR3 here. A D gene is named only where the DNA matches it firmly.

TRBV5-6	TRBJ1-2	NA	ASSFGGGGYT
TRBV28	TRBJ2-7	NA	ASRTKNSYEQY
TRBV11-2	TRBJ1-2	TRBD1	ASSPTQGAGGYT
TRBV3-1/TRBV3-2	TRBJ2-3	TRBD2	ASSLPGGGADTQY
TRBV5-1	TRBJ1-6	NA	ASSPRDNSPLH
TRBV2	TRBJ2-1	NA	ASKAGGSYNEQF
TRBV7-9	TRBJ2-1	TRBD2	ASSPRREGRNEQF
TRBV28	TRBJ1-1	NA	ASSLLMNTEAF
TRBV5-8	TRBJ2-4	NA	ASSLGELAKNIQY
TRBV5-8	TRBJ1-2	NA	ASSPGYGYT
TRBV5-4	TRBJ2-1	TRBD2	ASSPKYSGSWHEQF
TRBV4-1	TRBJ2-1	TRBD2	ASSPGTSGKNEQF
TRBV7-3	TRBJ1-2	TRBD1	ASSLSAGTEYGYT
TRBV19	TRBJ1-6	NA	ASSIRDKSSYNSPLH
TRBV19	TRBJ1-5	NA	ASTPRGEFNQPQH
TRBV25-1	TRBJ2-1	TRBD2	ASRASQTSGKVNEQF
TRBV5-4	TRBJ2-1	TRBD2	ASSLAGIDEQF
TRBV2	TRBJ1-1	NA	ASRAPSHYQVAEAF
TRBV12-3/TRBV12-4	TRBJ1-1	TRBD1	ASSQIGTGQAF
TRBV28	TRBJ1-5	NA	ASKLGGQPQH
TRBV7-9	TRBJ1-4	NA	ASRRTGDEKLF
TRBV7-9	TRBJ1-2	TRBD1	ASSFPGQGGNYGYT
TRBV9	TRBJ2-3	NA	ASSPDSGWGPDTQY
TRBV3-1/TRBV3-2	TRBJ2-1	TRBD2	ASSQALAGYEQF
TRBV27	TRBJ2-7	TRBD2	ASLGGLAMVYYEQY
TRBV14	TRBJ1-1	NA	ASSNRAAGRGRTEAF
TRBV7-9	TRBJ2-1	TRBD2	ASRGGAGGYYNEQF
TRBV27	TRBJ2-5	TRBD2	ASSLSNSGRGKTQY
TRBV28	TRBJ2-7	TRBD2	ASSSLAGGRGEQY
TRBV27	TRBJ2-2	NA	ASSFAGAGELF
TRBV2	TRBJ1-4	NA	ASRGGPASGKLF